These 27 T cell receptor beta chains were sequenced from one sample in a study of cytomegalovirus exposure and HLA in healthy donors. This PCR relied on a set of 60 Vbeta primers and 13 Jbeta primers. Libraries were prepared by immunoSEQ multiplex PCR; TCRdb keeps only in-frame clonotypes and omits some of them. The table has under 200,000 clones, 86% seen once. The source material was PBMCs. Every receptor here comes from a woman younger than 30 in good health and CMV-seronegative.

This clone was observed a single time. V usage is TRBV18 and J usage is TRBJ1-6, with D uncertain. Germline V gene sequence: CDR1 KGHSH, CDR2 LQKENI. V gave up 2 bases and J gave up 7 bases, with 15 bases separating them. The CDR3 is made up of 16 amino acids. The CDR3 bases are TGTGCCAGCTCACCAACCGGAGTACCCCCGAATTCACCCCTCCACTTT. Its translation: CASSPTGVPPNSPLHF. The full variable domain, with the rest looked up from reference TRBV18 and TRBJ1-6, is NAGVMQNPRHLVRRRGQEARLRCSPMKGHSHVYWYRQLPEEGLKFMVYLQKENIIDESGMPKERFSAEFPKEGPSILRIQQVVRGDSAAYFCASSPTGVPPNSPLHFGNGTRLTVT.

In DNA, the CDR3 is TGTGCCAGCTCACCACCAGGAGGCGGGGAGCTGTTTTTT. It translates to CASSPPGGGELFF. The chain carries TRBV18 and TRBJ2-2, with a possible D match to TRBD2 (5 bases). The V gene lost 0 bases and the J gene lost 7 bases, with 6 bases spanning the gap. The CDR3 spans 13 residues. Germline CDR1 KGHSH, CDR2 LQKENI.

The V and J genes are TRBV2 and TRBJ1-5; the match to TRBD1 covers 10 bases. The CDR3 covers 15 residues. V lost 7 bases and J lost 7; bases outside the gene matches: 10. The germline gives CDR1 SNHLY, CDR2 FYNNEI. The CDR3 bases are TGTGCCAGCAATAGGGACAGGGGTTTTGGGCAGCCCCAGCATTTT. Amino acids: CASNRDRGFGQPQHF.

J is TRBJ1-5 and V is TRBV28, with D tentatively TRBD1 (6 bases). Germline CDR1 and CDR2: MDHEN and SYDVKM. The CDR3 runs to 13 residues. The ends were cut back, 4 bases at V and 15 bases at J, with 19 bases in the middle. The CDR3 spells CASSSRQDISGHF. CDR3 DNA sequence: TGTGCCAGCAGTTCAAGACAGGACATCTCCGGGCATTTT.

V gene TRBV19 combines with J gene TRBJ2-2; 10 nucleotides line up with TRBD2. Germline trimming cut 4 bases from V and 7 bases from J; bases unmatched to any gene: 6. The CDR3 runs to 15 residues. Germline lookup yields CDR1 LNHDA and CDR2 SQIVND (reference sequence). CDR3 in amino acids: CASSTIAGGLGELFF. The CDR3 nucleotides are TGTGCCAGTAGTACTATAGCGGGAGGTCTCGGGGAGCTGTTTTTT.

V usage is TRBV2 and J usage is TRBJ2-3; the match to TRBD2 covers 13 bases. The CDR3 is made up of 16 amino acids. Germline V lookup: CDR1 SNHLY, CDR2 FYNNEI. V lost 7 bases to trimming and J lost 5 bases; unmatched junction nucleotides: 9. The CDR3 here is CASNGLAGVLVDTQYF. In nucleotides, the CDR3 is TGTGCCAGCAACGGACTAGCGGGAGTGTTGGTAGATACGCAGTATTTT.

A few counts support this clone. The genes are TRBV5-3 and TRBJ2-6, with TRBD1 matching over 12 bases. TRBV5-3 belongs to the ORF category, with a function that is uncertain. V trimming: 8 bases; J trimming: 2 bases; junction bases outside the gene matches: 2. The CDR3 is made up of 15 amino acids. CDR3 in amino acids: CASGDRGPGANVLTF. In DNA form, the CDR3 reads TGTGCCAGCGGGGACAGGGGGCCTGGGGCCAACGTCCTGACTTTC.

V and J are TRBV30 and TRBJ2-3; 8 bases agree with TRBD2. Per the germline V gene, CDR1 is GTSNPN and CDR2 is SVGIG (reference sequence). With 4 bases clipped from V and 2 bases from J, the junction kept 11 bases outside the gene matches. CDR3 size: 16 residues. The CDR3 here is CAWTYGAGGHTDTQYF. The CDR3 DNA reads TGTGCCTGGACCTATGGGGCGGGGGGACACACAGATACGCAGTATTTT.

The chain joins TRBV7-9 to TRBJ2-7, with D possibly matching TRBD2 (5 bases). CDR1 and CDR2 (germline): SEHNR, FQNEAQ (reference sequence). With 3 bases removed from V and 5 bases from J, the gap between germline ends came to 14 bases. This CDR3 has 14 amino acids. The CDR3 reads CASSLILAGDEQYF. The CDR3 DNA sequence: TGTGCCAGCAGCTTGATCCTTGCCGGGGACGAGCAGTACTTC.

The V and J genes are TRBV6-5 and TRBJ2-1; 7 bases match TRBD1. Germline V CDR1 and CDR2: MNHEY, SVGAGI. The CDR3 runs 15 residues. Trimming took 5 bases from V and 0 from J; bases not matched to a gene: 4. The CDR3 DNA is TGTGCCAGCAGTCGACAGGGCCGCTCCTACAATGAGCAGTTCTTC. Its translation: CASSRQGRSYNEQFF.

The V gene is TRBV28, the J gene TRBJ1-5; 7 positions agree with TRBD1. V dropped 1 base and J dropped 4; count of bases not matched to a gene: 4. This CDR3 region has 15 residues. CDR1 and CDR2 (germline): MDHEN, SYDVKM. The CDR3 region is CASSLLGTENQPQHF. CDR3 DNA: TGTGCCAGCAGTTTATTGGGGACAGAAAATCAGCCCCAGCATTTT.

This chain connects TRBV2 to TRBJ1-1; perhaps TRBD1 as D (5 bases). The CDR3 has 14 amino acids. V gave up 7 bases and J gave up 8 bases, with 20 bases separating them. The V gene's germline CDR1 is SNHLY and CDR2 FYNNEI. The DNA of the CDR3 is TGTGCCAGCACCCCCAAGGGCAGGGCGTGGGAAGCTTTCTTT. Translated: CASTPKGRAWEAFF.

Here the CDR3 DNA reads TGTGCCAGCAGCGCAGGGGAGTGGGCCTTACAAGAGACCCAGTACTTC. This sequence encodes CASSAGEWALQETQYF. This chain links TRBV27 with TRBJ2-5, with D possibly matching TRBD1 (6 bases). This CDR3 has 16 residues. Germline-derived CDR1 and CDR2 are MNHEY and SMNVEV (reference sequence). V was shortened by 6 bases and J by 2 bases, with 19 bases between the two germline ends.

V is TRBV29-1 and J is TRBJ2-7; TRBD1 might be the D (5 bases). The V end lost 5 bases, the J end lost 2 bases, and 13 bases lay between the germline ends. The CDR3 has 13 residues. Germline V gene data show CDR1 as SQVTM and CDR2 as ANQGSEA. The CDR3 DNA reads as TGCAGCGTTTACAACAGGAATGCCTACGAGCAGTACTTC. It is translated as CSVYNRNAYEQYF.

The chain couples TRBV19 to TRBJ1-2; tentatively, D is TRBD1 (5 bases). CDR3 length: 14 residues. Per germline, CDR1 LNHDA and CDR2 SQIVND (reference sequence). V lost 5 bases and J 2 bases, leaving 12 bases between the germline ends. CDR3 loop: CASSAAGRNYGYTF. CDR3 nucleotide sequence: TGTGCCAGTAGTGCCGCGGGGCGGAACTATGGCTACACCTTC.

The chain links TRBV5-6 to TRBJ2-3; D perhaps matches TRBD2 (7 bases). Trimming removed 1 base at V and 2 bases at J, with 17 bases between. Germline loops: CDR1 SGHDT, CDR2 YYEEEE. The length of the CDR3 is 17 residues. CDR3 in amino acids: CASSLKRGGVDTDTQYF. The CDR3 region has the DNA TGTGCCAGCAGCTTGAAAAGGGGGGGGGTGGACACAGATACGCAGTATTTT.

The rearrangement joins TRBV28 to TRBJ2-1, with 7 bases that match TRBD2. Germline assignment: CDR1 MDHEN and CDR2 SYDVKM. Trimming removed 7 bases from V and 1 base from J; junction bases left unmatched: 10. The CDR3 contains 16 residues. The CDR3 nucleotides are TGTGCCAGCACTTGGGCCCGGGAGGCATCCTACAATGAGCAGTTCTTC. Translating gives CASTWAREASYNEQFF.

The chain recombines TRBV30 with TRBJ2-7; possibly TRBD2 for D (6 bases). V gave up 2 bases and J gave up 6 bases, with 8 bases separating them. This CDR3 is built from 11 residues. Germline CDR1 and CDR2: GTSNPN and SVGIG (reference sequence). DNA for the CDR3: TGTGCCTGGAGTCCCGGGGGCGAGCAGTACTTC. As protein: CAWSPGGEQYF.

This clone was recorded only once. The rearrangement uses TRBV6-1 and TRBJ2-5; D is ambiguous. Per the germline V gene, CDR1 is MNHNS and CDR2 is SASEGT. Trimming pared 1 base from V and 14 bases from J, leaving 11 bases between. This CDR3 has 11 amino acids. The DNA for the CDR3 is TGTGCCAGCAGTGAAGGCCTAGGAGATTACTTC. Its translation: CASSEGLGDYF.

This clone was recorded only once. J is TRBJ2-3 and V is TRBV2; D not certain. The ends were cut back, 4 bases at V and 7 bases at J, with 6 bases in the middle. CDR1 is SNHLY, CDR2 FYNNEI, per germline. The CDR3 runs 11 residues. The CDR3 loop reads CASSVQNTQYF. DNA of the CDR3: TGTGCCAGCAGTGTACAGAATACGCAGTATTTT.

The V call is TRBV5-6, the J call TRBJ2-2; D is ambiguous. The V gene lost 0 bases and the J gene lost 7 bases, with 7 bases spanning the gap. Germline lookup yields CDR1 SGHDT and CDR2 YYEEEE. The CDR3 contains 13 residues. This CDR3 is CASSLGHLGELFF. CDR3 nucleotide sequence: TGTGCCAGCAGCTTGGGACACCTCGGGGAGCTGTTTTTT.

This chain uses TRBV12-5 with TRBJ2-7, with 13 bases identical to TRBD2. CDR3 length: 15 residues. Trimming cost V 5 bases and J 5 bases; bases outside gene matches: 6. CDR1 and CDR2 (germline): LGHNT, FRNRAP. CDR3 coding DNA: TGTGCTAGTGGTCACGGACTAGCGGGAGCCCACGAGCAGTACTTC. It encodes CASGHGLAGAHEQYF.

This sequence joins TRBV7-2 and TRBJ2-5, with 9 bases fitting TRBD2. J was trimmed by 4 bases and V by 3 bases; bases with no gene match: 15. Germline V lookup: CDR1 SGHTA, CDR2 FQGNSA. The CDR3 consists of 18 residues. The CDR3 loop is CASSFFRSAGGGVETQYF. The CDR3 nucleotides are TGTGCCAGCAGCTTCTTTAGGTCGGCCGGCGGGGGGGTAGAGACCCAGTACTTC.

The chain is built from TRBV5-6 and TRBJ1-2, with D possibly matching TRBD1 (6 bases). Trimming left V 2 bases short and J 3 bases short, with 14 bases between. The CDR3 loop spans 15 amino acids. CDR1 and CDR2 (germline): SGHDT, YYEEEE. This chain's CDR3 is CASSLRTALYYGYTF. In DNA, the CDR3 is TGTGCCAGCAGCTTAAGGACAGCCCTATACTATGGCTACACCTTC.

The gene calls are TRBV10-3 and TRBJ2-3, with D perhaps matching TRBD2 (6 bases). Deletions cut 4 bases from V and 4 bases from J, with 12 bases between. This CDR3 is built from 14 residues. The germline V gene has CDR1 ENHRY and CDR2 SYGVKD. CDR3 bases: TGTGCCATCAGTGGAGGGACTTCCGCAGATACGCAGTATTTT. Translating gives CAISGGTSADTQYF.

The chain uses TRBV5-4 and TRBJ1-4; D perhaps matches TRBD1 (5 bases). Germline CDR1 and CDR2: SGHNT and YYREEE (reference sequence). The CDR3 sequence is 16 residues long. V lost 5 bases, J lost 3 bases, and 17 bases lay in between. CDR3 coding DNA: TGTGCCAGCAGTTATTCGCAGGGTACGTCTAATGAAAAACTGTTTTTT. Translation gives CASSYSQGTSNEKLFF. The full variable domain, with the rest looked up from reference TRBV5-4 and TRBJ1-4, is ETGVTQSPTHLIKTRGQQVTLRCSSQSGHNTVSWYQQALGQGPQFIFQYYREEENGRGNFPPRFSGLQFPNYSSELNVNALELDDSALYLCASSYSQGTSNEKLFFGSGTQLSVL.

The V and J genes are TRBV5-1 and TRBJ1-1; 8 nucleotides align to TRBD1. Germline V CDR1 and CDR2: SGHRS, YFSETQ. This CDR3 contains 14 residues. V shed 6 bases, J shed 4 bases, and the junction held 8 bases outside the gene matches. CDR3 nucleotide sequence: TGCGCCAGCAAGCAGGGGGCATTTGGCACTGAAGCTTTCTTT. Encoded protein: CASKQGAFGTEAFF.